This T cell receptor beta chain was obtained from a study of blood T cells in healthy people across ages. Sample-barcoded 5' priming and a J-beta primer mix drove a second PCR of 7 to 11 cycles. Using its own MiXCR run on the 5' RACE reads, TCRdb lists one record per CDR3 protein. This table holds 780,000 or so distinct CDR3 sequences, around 50% found once. The CDR3 contains 14 residues. Per the germline V gene, CDR1 is WSHSY and CDR2 is SAAADI. The V and J ends lost 1 base and 3 bases respectively, with 9 bases between them. The genes are TRBV10-2 and TRBJ1-2; D ambiguous. The sequence was obtained from a man between 35 and 55 years old in good health. The sample comprised blood. As DNA, the CDR3 is TGCGCCAGCAGTGAGTTGGGCAGCTACTATGGCTACACCTTC. Protein product: CASSELGSYYGYTF.